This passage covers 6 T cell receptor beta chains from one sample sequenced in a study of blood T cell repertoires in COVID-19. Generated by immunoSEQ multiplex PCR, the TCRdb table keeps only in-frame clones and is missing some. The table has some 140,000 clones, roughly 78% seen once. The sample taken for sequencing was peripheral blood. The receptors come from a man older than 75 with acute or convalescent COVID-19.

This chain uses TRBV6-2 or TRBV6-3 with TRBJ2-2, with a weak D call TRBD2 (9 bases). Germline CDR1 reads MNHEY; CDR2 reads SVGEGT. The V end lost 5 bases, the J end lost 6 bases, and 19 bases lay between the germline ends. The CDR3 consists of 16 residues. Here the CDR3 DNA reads TGTGCCAGCAGTCACAGGGGGACTAGCTTCCCCGGGGAGCTGTTTTTT. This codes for CASSHRGTSFPGELFF.

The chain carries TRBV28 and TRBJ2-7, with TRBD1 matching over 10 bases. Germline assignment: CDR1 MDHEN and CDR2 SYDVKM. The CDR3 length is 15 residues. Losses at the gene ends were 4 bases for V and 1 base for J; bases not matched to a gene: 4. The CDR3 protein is CASSSGQGGSYEQYV. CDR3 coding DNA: TGTGCCAGCAGTTCCGGACAGGGGGGATCCTACGAGCAGTACGTC.

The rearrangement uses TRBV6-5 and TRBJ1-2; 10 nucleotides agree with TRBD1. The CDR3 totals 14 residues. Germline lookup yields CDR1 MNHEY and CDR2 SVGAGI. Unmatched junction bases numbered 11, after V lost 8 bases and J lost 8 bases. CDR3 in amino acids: CASSTAGTGDGYTF. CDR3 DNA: TGTGCCAGCTCGACAGCCGGGACAGGGGACGGCTACACCTTC.

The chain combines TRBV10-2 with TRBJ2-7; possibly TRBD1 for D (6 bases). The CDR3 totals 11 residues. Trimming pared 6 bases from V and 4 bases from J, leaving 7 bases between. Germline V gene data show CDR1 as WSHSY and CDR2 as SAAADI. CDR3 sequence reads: CASRQGYEQYV. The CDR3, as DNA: TGCGCCAGCAGACAGGGATACGAGCAGTACGTC.

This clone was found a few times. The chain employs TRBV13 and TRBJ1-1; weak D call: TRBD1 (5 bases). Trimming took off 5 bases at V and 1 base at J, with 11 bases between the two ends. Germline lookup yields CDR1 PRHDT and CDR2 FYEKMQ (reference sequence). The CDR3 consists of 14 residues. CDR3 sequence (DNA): TGTGCCAGCAGCACCCGGGACTCGAACACTGAAGCTTTCTTT. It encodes CASSTRDSNTEAFF.

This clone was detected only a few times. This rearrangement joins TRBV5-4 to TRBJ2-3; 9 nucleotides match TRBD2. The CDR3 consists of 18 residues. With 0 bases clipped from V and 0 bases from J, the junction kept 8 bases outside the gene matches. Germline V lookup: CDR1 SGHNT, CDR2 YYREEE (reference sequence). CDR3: CASSLGGSAGGSTDTQYF. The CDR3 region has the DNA TGTGCCAGCAGCTTGGGTGGGTCTGCGGGGGGGAGCACAGATACGCAGTATTTT.